This is a list of T cell receptor beta chains from one sample in a study of OX40 agonist ivuxolimab in advanced cancers. Repertoires were generated with immunoSEQ multiplex PCR, while TCRdb's copy carries only in-frame clones and drops some. The data contain 100,000 to 150,000 clones, less than 95% of them singletons. Specimen: CD4+ or CD8+ T cells sorted from blood, collected in a trial of the OX40 agonist ivuxolimab. Receptor source: an adult with an advanced solid tumor such as melanoma, head and neck, liver or kidney cancer. Both conserved end residues are part of each CDR3. D genes are given only for firm matches. A clone size is listed for some rows: how often the clone was seen (once, few, many), or a class if it is expanded.

CDR3aa: CAIKQENQPQHF
CDR3nt: TGTGCCATCAAACAGGAGAATCAGCCCCAGCATTTT
j_gene: TRBJ1-5
d_gene: -
abundance: -
v_gene: TRBV10-3

CDR3aa: CASSPGRDTGELFF
CDR3nt: TGTGCCAGCAGTCCAGGTCGGGACACCGGGGAGCTGTTTTTT
j_gene: TRBJ2-2
d_gene: -
abundance: once
v_gene: TRBV6-4

CDR3aa: CASRTMQSGELFF
CDR3nt: TGTGCCAGCAGAACAATGCAAAGCGGGGAGCTGTTTTTT
j_gene: TRBJ2-2
d_gene: -
abundance: -
v_gene: TRBV4-2

CDR3aa: CATGLAGGDEQYF
CDR3nt: TGTGCCACCGGACTAGCGGGAGGGGACGAGCAGTACTTC
j_gene: TRBJ2-7
d_gene: TRBD2
abundance: once
v_gene: TRBV10-3

CDR3aa: CASSLAAASGANVLTF
CDR3nt: TGCGCCAGCAGCTTGGCCGCGGCGTCTGGGGCCAACGTCCTGACTTTC
j_gene: TRBJ2-6
d_gene: -
abundance: -
v_gene: TRBV5-1

CDR3aa: CASSESRRGTDRTGELFF
CDR3nt: TGCGCCAGCAGTGAGTCACGGCGCGGGACAGATAGGACCGGGGAGCTGTTTTTT
j_gene: TRBJ2-2
d_gene: -
abundance: -
v_gene: TRBV10-1

CDR3aa: CASSLTGTGNTIYF
CDR3nt: TGTGCCAGCAGCTTGACGGGAACTGGAAACACCATATATTTT
j_gene: TRBJ1-3
d_gene: -
abundance: -
v_gene: TRBV5-5

CDR3aa: CASSVQGQGLQETQYF
CDR3nt: TGTGCCAGCAGCGTTCAAGGACAGGGCCTTCAAGAGACCCAGTACTTC
j_gene: TRBJ2-5
d_gene: TRBD1
abundance: -
v_gene: TRBV9

CDR3aa: CASNQNTEAFF
CDR3nt: TGTGCCAGCAATCAGAACACTGAAGCTTTCTTT
j_gene: TRBJ1-1
d_gene: -
abundance: -
v_gene: TRBV2

CDR3aa: CASSSRQAHNSPLHF
CDR3nt: TGTGCCAGCAGCTCCCGACAGGCTCATAATTCACCCCTCCACTTT
j_gene: TRBJ1-6
d_gene: -
abundance: -
v_gene: TRBV11-2

CDR3aa: CASSPGTSGHNEQFF
CDR3nt: TGTGCCAGCAGCCCTGGGACTAGCGGCCACAATGAGCAGTTCTTC
j_gene: TRBJ2-1
d_gene: TRBD2
abundance: -
v_gene: TRBV7-9

CDR3aa: CASSLGWGQGKHSNQPQHF
CDR3nt: TGTGCCAGCAGCTTAGGGTGGGGACAGGGGAAACATAGCAATCAGCCCCAGCATTTT
j_gene: TRBJ1-5
d_gene: TRBD1
abundance: -
v_gene: TRBV7-2

CDR3aa: CASSSGMGETDTQYF
CDR3nt: TGTGCCAGCAGCTCTGGGATGGGAGAGACAGATACGCAGTATTTT
j_gene: TRBJ2-3
d_gene: -
abundance: -
v_gene: TRBV5-6

CDR3aa: CASSLNWGRMETQYF
CDR3nt: TGTGCCAGCAGCTTGAACTGGGGGCGGATGGAGACCCAGTACTTC
j_gene: TRBJ2-5
d_gene: -
abundance: -
v_gene: TRBV5-8

CDR3aa: CASGLAGGPSGEQYF
CDR3nt: TGTGCCTCGGGGCTAGCGGGAGGGCCCTCGGGGGAGCAGTACTTC
j_gene: TRBJ2-7
d_gene: TRBD2
abundance: -
v_gene: TRBV28

CDR3aa: CASSQVLGTASLFNVLTF
CDR3nt: TGTGCCAGCAGCCAAGTACTTGGGACAGCCTCTCTCTTTAACGTCCTGACTTTC
j_gene: TRBJ2-6
d_gene: TRBD1
abundance: -
v_gene: TRBV14

CDR3aa: CASSLEPLFENYEQYF
CDR3nt: TGCGCCAGCAGCTTGGAACCCCTGTTTGAGAACTACGAGCAGTACTTC
j_gene: TRBJ2-7
d_gene: -
abundance: -
v_gene: TRBV5-1

CDR3aa: CASSLGQGRDEKLFF
CDR3nt: TGTGCCAGCTCACTGGGACAGGGTCGTGATGAAAAACTGTTTTTT
j_gene: TRBJ1-4
d_gene: TRBD1
abundance: once
v_gene: TRBV18

CDR3aa: CASSRREASGTQYF
CDR3nt: TGTGCCAGCAGCCGCCGGGAGGCTTCGGGGACGCAGTATTTT
j_gene: TRBJ2-3
d_gene: TRBD2
abundance: -
v_gene: TRBV14

CDR3aa: CASSVDQGTSGRAIDTQYF
CDR3nt: TGTGCCAGCAGCGTAGATCAAGGAACTAGCGGGAGGGCTATAGATACGCAGTATTTT
j_gene: TRBJ2-3
d_gene: TRBD2
abundance: -
v_gene: TRBV9

CDR3aa: CASRRTGAPNNEQYF
CDR3nt: TGTGCCAGCAGACGGACAGGGGCGCCGAACAACGAGCAGTACTTC
j_gene: TRBJ2-7
d_gene: TRBD1
abundance: -
v_gene: TRBV27

CDR3aa: CASSPGTSAYEQYF
CDR3nt: TGTGCCAGCAGCCCTGGGACTAGCGCTTACGAGCAGTACTTC
j_gene: TRBJ2-7
d_gene: TRBD2
abundance: -
v_gene: TRBV7-2

CDR3aa: CASRPRQGYQPQHF
CDR3nt: TGTGCCAGCAGACCTCGACAGGGTTATCAGCCCCAGCATTTT
j_gene: TRBJ1-5
d_gene: TRBD1
abundance: -
v_gene: TRBV2

CDR3aa: CASSPQGNEEQYF
CDR3nt: TGCGCCAGCAGCCCTCAGGGGAATGAGGAGCAGTACTTC
j_gene: TRBJ2-7
d_gene: -
abundance: -
v_gene: TRBV5-1

CDR3aa: CASSLPSSREAFF
CDR3nt: TGTGCCAGCAGTTTACCCTCGAGTCGGGAAGCTTTCTTT
j_gene: TRBJ1-1
d_gene: -
abundance: -
v_gene: TRBV25-1

CDR3aa: CASSFGGVKAEAFF
CDR3nt: TGTGCCAGCAGCTTCGGGGGTGTGAAGGCTGAAGCTTTCTTT
j_gene: TRBJ1-1
d_gene: -
abundance: -
v_gene: TRBV5-4

CDR3aa: CASSEHGGSGELFF
CDR3nt: TGTGCCAGCAGTGAACATGGAGGGAGCGGGGAGCTGTTTTTT
j_gene: TRBJ2-2
d_gene: -
abundance: -
v_gene: TRBV25-1

CDR3aa: CASSLAFGSGTLTYEQYF
CDR3nt: -
j_gene: TRBJ2-7
d_gene: -
abundance: once
v_gene: TRBV11-1

CDR3aa: CASGGTSGSYEQYF
CDR3nt: TGTGCCAGTGGGGGGACTAGCGGCTCCTACGAGCAGTACTTC
j_gene: TRBJ2-7
d_gene: TRBD2
abundance: -
v_gene: TRBV19

CDR3aa: CSASPREAAFF
CDR3nt: TGCAGTGCTAGCCCCAGGGAAGCAGCTTTCTTT
j_gene: TRBJ1-1
d_gene: -
abundance: -
v_gene: TRBV20-1

CDR3aa: CASSQTGGHEKLFF
CDR3nt: TGTGCCAGCTCCCAGACAGGGGGACATGAAAAACTGTTTTTT
j_gene: TRBJ1-4
d_gene: TRBD1
abundance: -
v_gene: TRBV18

CDR3aa: CASSASTGVRIHGYTF
CDR3nt: TGTGCCAGCAGTGCCTCAACAGGGGTGAGGATCCATGGCTACACCTTC
j_gene: TRBJ1-2
d_gene: TRBD1
abundance: -
v_gene: TRBV28

CDR3aa: CASSSRQGGNTEAFF
CDR3nt: TGTGCCAGCAGCTCCCGACAGGGAGGGAACACTGAAGCTTTCTTT
j_gene: TRBJ1-1
d_gene: TRBD1
abundance: -
v_gene: TRBV7-8

CDR3aa: CASSSGTSSDGYTF
CDR3nt: TGTGCCAGCAGTTCAGGGACTTCCTCAGATGGCTACACCTTC
j_gene: TRBJ1-2
d_gene: -
abundance: -
v_gene: TRBV28